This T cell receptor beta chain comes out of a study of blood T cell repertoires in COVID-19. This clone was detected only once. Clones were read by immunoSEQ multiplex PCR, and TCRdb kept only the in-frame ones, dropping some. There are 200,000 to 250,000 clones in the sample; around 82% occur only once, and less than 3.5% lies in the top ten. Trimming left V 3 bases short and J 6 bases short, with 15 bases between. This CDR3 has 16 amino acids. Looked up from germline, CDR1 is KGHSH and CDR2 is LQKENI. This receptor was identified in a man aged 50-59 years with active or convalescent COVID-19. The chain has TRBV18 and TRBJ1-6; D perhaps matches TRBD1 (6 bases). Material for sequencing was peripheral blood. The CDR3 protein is CASSPYVPDSNSPLHF. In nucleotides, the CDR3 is TGTGCCAGCTCACCGTATGTACCGGACAGTAATTCACCCCTCCACTTT.